The subject of this entry is one TCR beta chain. The length of the CDR3 is 15 residues. The trim removed 5 bases at V and 5 bases at J, leaving 8 bases unmatched. In germline, CDR1 is MNHNS, CDR2 SASEGT. These data belong to a study of cytomegalovirus exposure and HLA in healthy donors. The repertoire was sequenced with immunoSEQ multiplex PCR; TCRdb's copy has only in-frame clones and lacks some. The sample includes about 150,000 clones, about 94% of them seen just once. The sample consisted of PBMCs. The chain joins TRBV6-1 to TRBJ2-1, with 8 bases aligning to TRBD2. The sequence came from a young man in good health and CMV-seropositive. CDR3 nucleotide sequence: TGTGCCAGCAGTCTCCTAGCGGGTGGGGACAATGAGCAGTTCTTC. This gives the protein CASSLLAGGDNEQFF.